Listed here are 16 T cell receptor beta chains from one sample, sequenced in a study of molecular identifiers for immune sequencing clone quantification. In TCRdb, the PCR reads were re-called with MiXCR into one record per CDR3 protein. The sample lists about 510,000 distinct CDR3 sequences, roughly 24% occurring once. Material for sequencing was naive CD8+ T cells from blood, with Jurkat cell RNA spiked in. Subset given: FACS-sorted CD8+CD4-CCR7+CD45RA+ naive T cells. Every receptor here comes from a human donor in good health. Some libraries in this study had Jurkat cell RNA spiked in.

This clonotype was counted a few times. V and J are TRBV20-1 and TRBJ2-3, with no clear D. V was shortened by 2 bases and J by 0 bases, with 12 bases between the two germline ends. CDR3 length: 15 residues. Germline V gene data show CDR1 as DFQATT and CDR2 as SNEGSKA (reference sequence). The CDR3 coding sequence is TGCAGTGCTAGACGTTTGGCGGAGAGCACAGATACGCAGTATTTT. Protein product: CSARRLAESTDTQYF.

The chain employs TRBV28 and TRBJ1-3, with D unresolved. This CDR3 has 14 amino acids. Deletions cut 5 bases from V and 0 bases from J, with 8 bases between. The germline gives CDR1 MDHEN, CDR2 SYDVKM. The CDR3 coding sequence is TGTGCCAGCAGTCTTACCTTCTCTGGAAACACCATATATTTT. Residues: CASSLTFSGNTIYF.

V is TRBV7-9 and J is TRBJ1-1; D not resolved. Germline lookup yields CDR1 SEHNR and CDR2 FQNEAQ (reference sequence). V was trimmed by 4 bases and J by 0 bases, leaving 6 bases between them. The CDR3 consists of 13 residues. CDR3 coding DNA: TGTGCCAGCAGCTCCAGTTTGAACACTGAAGCTTTCTTT. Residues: CASSSSLNTEAFF. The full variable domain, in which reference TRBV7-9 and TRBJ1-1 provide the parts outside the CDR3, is DTGVSQNPRHKITKRGQNVTFRCDPISEHNRLYWYRQTLGQGPEFLTYFQNEAQLEKSRLLSDRFSAERPKGSFSTLEIQRTEQGDSAMYLCASSSSLNTEAFFGQGTRLTVV.

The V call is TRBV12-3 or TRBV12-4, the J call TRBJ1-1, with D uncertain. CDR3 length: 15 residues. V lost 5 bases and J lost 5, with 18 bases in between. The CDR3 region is CASSLTSGSWTEAFF. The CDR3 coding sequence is TGTGCCAGCAGTCTGACCAGTGGGTCGTGGACTGAAGCTTTCTTT.

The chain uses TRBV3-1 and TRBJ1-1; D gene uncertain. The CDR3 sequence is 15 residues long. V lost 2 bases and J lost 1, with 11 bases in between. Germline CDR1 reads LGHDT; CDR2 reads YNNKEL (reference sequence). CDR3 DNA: TGTGCCAGCAGCCAATTCCCAAGGAAGAACACTGAAGCTTTCTTT. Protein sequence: CASSQFPRKNTEAFF.

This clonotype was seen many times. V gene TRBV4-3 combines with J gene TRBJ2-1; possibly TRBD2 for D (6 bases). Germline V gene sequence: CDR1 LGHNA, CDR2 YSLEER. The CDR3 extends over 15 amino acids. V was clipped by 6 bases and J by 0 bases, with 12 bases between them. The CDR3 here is CASSQDGSSYNEQFF. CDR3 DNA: TGCGCCAGCAGTCAGGACGGGAGCTCCTACAATGAGCAGTTCTTC.

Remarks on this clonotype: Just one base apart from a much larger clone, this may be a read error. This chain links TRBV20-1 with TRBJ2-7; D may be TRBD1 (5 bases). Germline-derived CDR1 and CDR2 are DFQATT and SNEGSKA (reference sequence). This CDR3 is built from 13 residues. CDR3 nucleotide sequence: TGCAGTGCTAGAGGGGGCACCTCCTACGAGCAGTGCTTC. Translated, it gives CSARGGTSYEQCF.

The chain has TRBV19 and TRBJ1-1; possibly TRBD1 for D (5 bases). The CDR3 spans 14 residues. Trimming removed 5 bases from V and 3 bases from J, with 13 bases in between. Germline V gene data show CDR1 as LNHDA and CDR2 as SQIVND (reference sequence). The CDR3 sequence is CASSRSRGDTEAFF. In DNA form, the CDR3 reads TGTGCCAGTAGTCGGTCCCGAGGGGACACTGAAGCTTTCTTT.

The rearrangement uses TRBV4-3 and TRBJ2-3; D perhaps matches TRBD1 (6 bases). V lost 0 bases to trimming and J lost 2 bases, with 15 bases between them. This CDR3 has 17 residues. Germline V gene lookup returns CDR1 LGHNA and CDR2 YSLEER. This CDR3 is CASSQDISQGITDTQYF. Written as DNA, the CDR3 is TGCGCCAGCAGCCAAGATATATCACAGGGAATCACAGATACGCAGTATTTT.

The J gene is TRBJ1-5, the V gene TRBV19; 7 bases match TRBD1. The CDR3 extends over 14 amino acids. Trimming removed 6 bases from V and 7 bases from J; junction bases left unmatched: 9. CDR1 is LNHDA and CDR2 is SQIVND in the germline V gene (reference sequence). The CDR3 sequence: CASRGGDRAQPQHF. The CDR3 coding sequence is TGTGCCAGTAGGGGAGGAGACAGGGCGCAGCCCCAGCATTTT.

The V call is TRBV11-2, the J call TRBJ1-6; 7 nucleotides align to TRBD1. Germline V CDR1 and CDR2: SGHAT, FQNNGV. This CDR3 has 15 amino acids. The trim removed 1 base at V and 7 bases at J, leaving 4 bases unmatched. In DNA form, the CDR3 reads TGTGCCAGCAGCTTAGGGGACAGCCCAAATTCACCCCTCCACTTT. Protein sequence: CASSLGDSPNSPLHF.

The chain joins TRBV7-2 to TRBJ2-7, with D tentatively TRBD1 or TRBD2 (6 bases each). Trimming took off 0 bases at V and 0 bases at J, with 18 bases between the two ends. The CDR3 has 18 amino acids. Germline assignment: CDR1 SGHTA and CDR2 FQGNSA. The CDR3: CASSLARGWGQSSYEQYF. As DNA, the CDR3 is TGTGCCAGCAGCTTAGCGCGGGGATGGGGACAAAGCTCCTACGAGCAGTACTTC.

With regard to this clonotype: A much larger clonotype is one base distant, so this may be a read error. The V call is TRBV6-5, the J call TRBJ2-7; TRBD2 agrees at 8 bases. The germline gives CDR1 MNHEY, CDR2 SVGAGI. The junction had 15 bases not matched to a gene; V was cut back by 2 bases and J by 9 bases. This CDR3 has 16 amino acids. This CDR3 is CASSYTLGLVNQAQYF. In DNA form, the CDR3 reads TGTGCCAGCAGTTACACATTGGGACTAGTCAATCAAGCGCAGTACTTC.

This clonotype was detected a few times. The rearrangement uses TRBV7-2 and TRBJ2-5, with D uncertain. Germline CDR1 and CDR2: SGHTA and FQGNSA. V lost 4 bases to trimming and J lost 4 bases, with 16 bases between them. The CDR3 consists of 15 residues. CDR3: CASSSLGAARETQYF. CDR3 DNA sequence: TGTGCCAGCAGCTCGCTCGGAGCAGCGCGAGAGACCCAGTACTTC.

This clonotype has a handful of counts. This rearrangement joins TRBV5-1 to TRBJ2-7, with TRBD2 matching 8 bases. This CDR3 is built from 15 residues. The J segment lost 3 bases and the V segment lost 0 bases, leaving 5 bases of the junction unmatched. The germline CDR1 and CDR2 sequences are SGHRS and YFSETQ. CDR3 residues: CASSLGPGGLYEQYF. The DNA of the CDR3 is TGCGCCAGCAGCTTGGGCCCGGGAGGGCTCTACGAGCAGTACTTC.

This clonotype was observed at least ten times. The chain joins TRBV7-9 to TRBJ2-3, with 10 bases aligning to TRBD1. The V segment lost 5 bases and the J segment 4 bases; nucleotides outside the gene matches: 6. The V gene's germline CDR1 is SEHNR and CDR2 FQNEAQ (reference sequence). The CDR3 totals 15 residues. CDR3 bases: TGTGCCAGCAGCGGGGCGACAGGGGGCTCAGATACGCAGTATTTT. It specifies CASSGATGGSDTQYF.